The subject of this entry is one TCR beta chain. Its antigen is as yet unknown. The germline V gene encodes CDR1 MNHNY and CDR2 SVGAGI (reference sequence). Trimming at V came to 4 bases and at J to 1 base, leaving 5 bases not matched to a gene. The CDR3 runs to 16 residues. The protocol was immunoSEQ multiplex PCR, while the TCRdb copy is restricted to in-frame clones and leaves out a portion. The data hold 20,000 to 25,000 clones, with about 84% observed a single time. The sample originates from a study of T cells in localized non-small cell lung cancer. Study results and limitations: Appearing in adjacent lung were a median about 50 of the top 100 tumor clones. T cell clonality was highest in uninvolved adjacent lung, above tumor.

Sequenced here: PBMCs, sampled before any cancer treatment. The sequence was collected from a woman between 35 and 75 years old with stage II squamous cell lung carcinoma. V usage is TRBV6-6 and J usage is TRBJ1-5; 9 nucleotides match TRBD1. This CDR3 is CASSSGQGISNQPQHF. The CDR3 coding sequence is TGTGCCAGCAGTTCTGGACAGGGGATAAGCAATCAGCCCCAGCATTTT.